The subject of this entry is one T cell receptor beta chain. Its specificity is unknown. Germline V gene data show CDR1 as KGHSH and CDR2 as LQKENI. The CDR3 extends over 16 amino acids. J gave up 7 bases and V 8 bases, and 18 bases lay outside the gene matches. This entry comes from a study of cytomegalovirus exposure and HLA in healthy donors. Looking at the study overall: Some 200 million T cells yielded roughly 120 million unique TCR beta sequences, as an earlier analysis found.

General observations from the study: The study carried out a later analysis of TCR beta sequences. It associated approximately 15,000 of them with specific HLA alleles at a false discovery rate of 0.05.

PCR was performed using 60 Vbeta and 13 Jbeta primers. Sequencing used immunoSEQ multiplex PCR; TCRdb keeps in-frame clones, though not all of them. The profile shows 200,000 or so clones, around 83% of them singletons. The receptor was isolated from a woman between 45 and 65 years old in good health and CMV-seropositive. The rearrangement joins TRBV18 to TRBJ1-2, with 8 nucleotides matching TRBD1. Source material: PBMCs. The DNA of the CDR3 is TGTGCCAGCGCCCAATGGGACAGGAGCCAAGATGGTGGCTACACCTTC. This translates into CASAQWDRSQDGGYTF.